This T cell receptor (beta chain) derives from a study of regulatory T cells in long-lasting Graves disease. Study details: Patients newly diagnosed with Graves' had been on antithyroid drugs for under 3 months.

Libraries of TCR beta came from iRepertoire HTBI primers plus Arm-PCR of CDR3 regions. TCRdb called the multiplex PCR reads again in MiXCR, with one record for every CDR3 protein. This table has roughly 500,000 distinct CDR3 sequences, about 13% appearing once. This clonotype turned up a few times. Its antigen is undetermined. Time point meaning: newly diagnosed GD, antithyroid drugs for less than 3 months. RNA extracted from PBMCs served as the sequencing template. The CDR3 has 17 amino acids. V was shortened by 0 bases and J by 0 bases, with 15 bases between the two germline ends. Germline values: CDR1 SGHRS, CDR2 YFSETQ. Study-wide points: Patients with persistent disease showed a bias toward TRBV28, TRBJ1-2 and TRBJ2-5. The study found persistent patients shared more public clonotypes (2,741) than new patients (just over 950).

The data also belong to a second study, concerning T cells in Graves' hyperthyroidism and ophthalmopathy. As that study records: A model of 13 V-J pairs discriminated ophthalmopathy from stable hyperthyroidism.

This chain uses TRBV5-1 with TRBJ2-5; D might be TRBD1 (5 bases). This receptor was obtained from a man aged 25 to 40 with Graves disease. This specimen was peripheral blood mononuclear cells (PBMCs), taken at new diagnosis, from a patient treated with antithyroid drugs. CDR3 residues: CASSLAKVGLYQETQYF. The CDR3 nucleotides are TGCGCCAGCAGCTTGGCCAAGGTGGGGCTGTACCAAGAGACCCAGTACTTC.